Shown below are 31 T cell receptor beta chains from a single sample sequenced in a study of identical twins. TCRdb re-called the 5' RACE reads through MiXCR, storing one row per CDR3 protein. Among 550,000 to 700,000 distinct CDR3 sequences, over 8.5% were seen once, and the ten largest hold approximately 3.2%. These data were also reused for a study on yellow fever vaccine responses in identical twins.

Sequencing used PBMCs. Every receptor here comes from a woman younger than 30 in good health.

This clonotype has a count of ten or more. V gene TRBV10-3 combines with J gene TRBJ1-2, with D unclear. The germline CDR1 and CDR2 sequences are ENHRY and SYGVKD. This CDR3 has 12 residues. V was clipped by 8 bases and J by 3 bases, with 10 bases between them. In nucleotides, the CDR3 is TGTGCCATCCGAACCCTGGACTATGGCTACACCTTC. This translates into CAIRTLDYGYTF.

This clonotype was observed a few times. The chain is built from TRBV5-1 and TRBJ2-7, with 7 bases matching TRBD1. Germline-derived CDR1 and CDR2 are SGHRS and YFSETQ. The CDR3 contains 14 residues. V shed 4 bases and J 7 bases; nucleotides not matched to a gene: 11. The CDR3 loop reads CASSTGQVLGEQYF. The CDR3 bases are TGCGCCAGCAGCACAGGACAGGTCCTAGGAGAGCAGTACTTC.

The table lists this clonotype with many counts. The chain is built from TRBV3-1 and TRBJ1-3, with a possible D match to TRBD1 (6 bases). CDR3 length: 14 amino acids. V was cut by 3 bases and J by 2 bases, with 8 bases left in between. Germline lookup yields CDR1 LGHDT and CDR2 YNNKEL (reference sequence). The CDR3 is CASSHAGAGNTIYF. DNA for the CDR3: TGTGCCAGCAGCCACGCAGGGGCTGGAAACACCATATATTTT.

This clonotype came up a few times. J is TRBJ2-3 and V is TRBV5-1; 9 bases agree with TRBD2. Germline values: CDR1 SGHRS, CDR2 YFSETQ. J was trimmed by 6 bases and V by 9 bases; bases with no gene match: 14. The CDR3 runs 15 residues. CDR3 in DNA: TGCGCCACAACTCAGACTAGCGGCTTAGGGGATACGCAGTATTTT. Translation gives CATTQTSGLGDTQYF.

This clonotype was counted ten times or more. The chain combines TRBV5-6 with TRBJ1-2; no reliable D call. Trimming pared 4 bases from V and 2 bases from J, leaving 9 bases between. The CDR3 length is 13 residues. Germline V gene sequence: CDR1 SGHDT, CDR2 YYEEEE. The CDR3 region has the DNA TGTGCCAGCAGCAGTGACGGGAACTATGGCTACACCTTC. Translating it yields CASSSDGNYGYTF.

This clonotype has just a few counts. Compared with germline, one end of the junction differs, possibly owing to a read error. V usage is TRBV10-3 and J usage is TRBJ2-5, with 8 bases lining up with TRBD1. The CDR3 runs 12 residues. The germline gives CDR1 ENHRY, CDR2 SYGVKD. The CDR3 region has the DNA TGTGCCACAGGACAGGGACAAGAGCCCCAGTACTTC. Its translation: CATGQGQEPQYF.

This CDR3 is CSASDRDQPQHF. The CDR3 nucleotides are TGCAGTGCTAGCGACAGGGACCAGCCCCAGCATTTT. The chain has TRBV20-1 and TRBJ1-5, with 7 positions matching TRBD1. The germline V gene has CDR1 DFQATT and CDR2 SNEGSKA (reference sequence). This CDR3 is 12 amino acids long. Unmatched junction bases numbered 3, after V lost 3 bases and J lost 7 bases.

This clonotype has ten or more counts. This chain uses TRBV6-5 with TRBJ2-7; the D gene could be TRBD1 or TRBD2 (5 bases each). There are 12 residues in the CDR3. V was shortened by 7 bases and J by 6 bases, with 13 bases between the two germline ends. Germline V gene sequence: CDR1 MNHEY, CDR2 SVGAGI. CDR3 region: CASTRESGEQYF. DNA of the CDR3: TGTGCCAGCACCAGGGAGTCGGGCGAGCAGTACTTC.

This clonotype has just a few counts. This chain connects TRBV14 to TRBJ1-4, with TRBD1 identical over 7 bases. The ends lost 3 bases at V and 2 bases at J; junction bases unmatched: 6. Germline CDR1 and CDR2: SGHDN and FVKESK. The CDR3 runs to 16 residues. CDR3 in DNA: TGTGCCAGCAGCCACCGTCGACAGGGTACTAATGAAAAACTGTTTTTT. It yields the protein CASSHRRQGTNEKLFF. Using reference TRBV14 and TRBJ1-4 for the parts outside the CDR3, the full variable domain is EAGVTQFPSHSVIEKGQTVTLRCDPISGHDNLYWYRRVMGKEIKFLLHFVKESKQDESGMPNNRFLAERTGGTYSTLKVQPAELEDSGVYFCASSHRRQGTNEKLFFGSGTQLSVL.

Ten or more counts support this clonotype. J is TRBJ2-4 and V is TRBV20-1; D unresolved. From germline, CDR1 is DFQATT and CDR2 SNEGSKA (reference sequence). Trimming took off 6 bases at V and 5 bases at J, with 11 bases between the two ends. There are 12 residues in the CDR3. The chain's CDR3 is CSAPEVQNIQYF. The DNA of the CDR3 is TGCAGTGCCCCGGAAGTACAAAACATTCAGTACTTC.

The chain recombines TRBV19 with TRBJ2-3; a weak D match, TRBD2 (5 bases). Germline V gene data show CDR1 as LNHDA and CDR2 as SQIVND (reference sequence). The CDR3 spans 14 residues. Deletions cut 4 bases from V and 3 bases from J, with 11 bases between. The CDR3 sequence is CASSTGISTDTQYF. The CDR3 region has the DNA TGTGCCAGTAGTACCGGGATTTCGACAGATACGCAGTATTTT.

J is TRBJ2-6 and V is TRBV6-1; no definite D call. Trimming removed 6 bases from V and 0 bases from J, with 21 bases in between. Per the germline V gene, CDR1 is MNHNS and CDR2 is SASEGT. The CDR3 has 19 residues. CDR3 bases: TGTGCCAGCAGCTTGTCACATCCCGGACGGATCTCTGGGGCCAACGTCCTGACTTTC. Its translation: CASSLSHPGRISGANVLTF.

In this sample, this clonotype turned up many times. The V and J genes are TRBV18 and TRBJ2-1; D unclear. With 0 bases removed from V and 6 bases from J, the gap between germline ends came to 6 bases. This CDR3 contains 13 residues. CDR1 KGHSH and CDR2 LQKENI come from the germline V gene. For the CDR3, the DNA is TGTGCCAGCTCACCACCAAGCATCAATGAGCAGTTCTTC. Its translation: CASSPPSINEQFF.

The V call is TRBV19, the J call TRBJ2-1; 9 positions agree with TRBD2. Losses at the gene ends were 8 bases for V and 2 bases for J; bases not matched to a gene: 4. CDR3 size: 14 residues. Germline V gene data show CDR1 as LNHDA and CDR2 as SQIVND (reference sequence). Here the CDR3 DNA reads TGTGCCAGTCGTAGCGGGGGACCCTACAATGAGCAGTTCTTC. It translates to CASRSGGPYNEQFF.

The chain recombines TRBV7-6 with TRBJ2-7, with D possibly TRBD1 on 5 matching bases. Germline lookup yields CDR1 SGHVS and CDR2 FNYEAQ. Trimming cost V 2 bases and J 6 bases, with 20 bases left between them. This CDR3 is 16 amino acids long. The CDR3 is CASSLRYRMSGREQYF. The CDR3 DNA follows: TGTGCCAGCAGCTTACGCTACAGGATGTCGGGTCGCGAGCAGTACTTC.

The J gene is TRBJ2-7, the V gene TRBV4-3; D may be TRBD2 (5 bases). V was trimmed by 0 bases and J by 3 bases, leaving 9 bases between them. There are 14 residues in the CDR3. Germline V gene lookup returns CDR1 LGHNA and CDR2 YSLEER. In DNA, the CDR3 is TGCGCCAGCAGCCAAGAACTAGGAGACTACGAGCAGTACTTC. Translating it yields CASSQELGDYEQYF.

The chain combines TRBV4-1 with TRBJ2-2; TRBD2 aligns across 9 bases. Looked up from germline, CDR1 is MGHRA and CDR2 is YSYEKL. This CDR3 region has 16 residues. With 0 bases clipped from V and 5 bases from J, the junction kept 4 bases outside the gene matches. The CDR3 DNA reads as TGCGCCAGCAGCCAAGATAGCAGCGGGAGGACCGGGGAGCTGTTTTTT. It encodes CASSQDSSGRTGELFF.

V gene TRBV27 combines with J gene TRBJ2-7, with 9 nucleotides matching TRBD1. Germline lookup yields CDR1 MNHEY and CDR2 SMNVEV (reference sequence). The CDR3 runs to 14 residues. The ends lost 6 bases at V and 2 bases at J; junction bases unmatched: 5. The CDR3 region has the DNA TGTGCCAGCAGAACTGACAGGGGGGCCTACGAGCAGTACTTC. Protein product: CASRTDRGAYEQYF.

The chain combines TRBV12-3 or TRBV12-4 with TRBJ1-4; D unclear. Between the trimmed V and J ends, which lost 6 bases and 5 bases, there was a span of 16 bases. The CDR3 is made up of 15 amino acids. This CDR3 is CASRSSGEGNEKLFF. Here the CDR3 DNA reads TGTGCCAGCAGATCCTCGGGAGAAGGGAATGAAAAACTGTTTTTT.

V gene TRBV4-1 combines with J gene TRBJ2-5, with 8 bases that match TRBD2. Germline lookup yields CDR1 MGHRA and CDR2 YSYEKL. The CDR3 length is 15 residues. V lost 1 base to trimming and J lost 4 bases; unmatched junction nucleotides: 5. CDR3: CASSQGRLAGETQYF. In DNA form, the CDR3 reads TGCGCCAGCAGCCAAGGTCGGCTAGCGGGAGAGACCCAGTACTTC.

This chain's CDR3 is CSVPNRGANYGYTF. The CDR3 bases are TGCAGCGTTCCAAACAGGGGAGCTAACTATGGCTACACCTTC. V is TRBV29-1 and J is TRBJ1-2, with 7 bases that match TRBD1. The ends lost 5 bases at V and 0 bases at J; junction bases unmatched: 6. The germline V gene has CDR1 SQVTM and CDR2 ANQGSEA. The CDR3 loop spans 14 amino acids.

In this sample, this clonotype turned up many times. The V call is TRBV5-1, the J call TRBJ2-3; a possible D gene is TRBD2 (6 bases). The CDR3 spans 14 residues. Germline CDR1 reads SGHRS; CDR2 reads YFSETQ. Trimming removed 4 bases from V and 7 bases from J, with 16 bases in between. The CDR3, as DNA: TGCGCCAGCAGCGCCGGCGGGGCCACGTATACGCAGTATTTT. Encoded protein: CASSAGGATYTQYF.

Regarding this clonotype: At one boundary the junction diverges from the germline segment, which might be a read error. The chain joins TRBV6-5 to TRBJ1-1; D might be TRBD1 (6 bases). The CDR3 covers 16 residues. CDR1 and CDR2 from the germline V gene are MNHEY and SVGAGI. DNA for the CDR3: TGTGCCAGCAGCTACTACTCCGGGACACCTAACACTGAAGCTTTCTTT. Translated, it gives CASSYYSGTPNTEAFF.

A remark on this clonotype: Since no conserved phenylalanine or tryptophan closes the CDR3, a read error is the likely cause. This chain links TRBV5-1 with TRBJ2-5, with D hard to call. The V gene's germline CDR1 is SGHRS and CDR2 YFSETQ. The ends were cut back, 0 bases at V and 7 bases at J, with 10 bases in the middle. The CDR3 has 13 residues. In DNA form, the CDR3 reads TGCGCCAGCAGCTTGGTTAGTATGGTGACCCAGTACTGC. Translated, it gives CASSLVSMVTQYC.

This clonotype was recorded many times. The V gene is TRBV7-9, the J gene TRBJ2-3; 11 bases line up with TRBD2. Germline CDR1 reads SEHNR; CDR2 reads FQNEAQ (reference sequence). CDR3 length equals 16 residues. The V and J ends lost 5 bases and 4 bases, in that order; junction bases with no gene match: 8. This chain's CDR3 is CASSPTSGRIPDTQYF. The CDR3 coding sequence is TGTGCCAGCAGCCCAACTAGCGGGAGAATCCCAGATACGCAGTATTTT. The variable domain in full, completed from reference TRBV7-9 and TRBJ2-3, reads DTGVSQNPRHKITKRGQNVTFRCDPISEHNRLYWYRQTLGQGPEFLTYFQNEAQLEKSRLLSDRFSAERPKGSFSTLEIQRTEQGDSAMYLCASSPTSGRIPDTQYFGPGTRLTVL.

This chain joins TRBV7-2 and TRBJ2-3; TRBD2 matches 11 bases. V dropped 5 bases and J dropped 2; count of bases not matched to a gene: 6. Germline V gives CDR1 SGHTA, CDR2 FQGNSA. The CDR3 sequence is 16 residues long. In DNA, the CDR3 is TGTGCCAGCAGCCTACTAGCGGGGGCCATCACAGATACGCAGTATTTT. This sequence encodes CASSLLAGAITDTQYF.

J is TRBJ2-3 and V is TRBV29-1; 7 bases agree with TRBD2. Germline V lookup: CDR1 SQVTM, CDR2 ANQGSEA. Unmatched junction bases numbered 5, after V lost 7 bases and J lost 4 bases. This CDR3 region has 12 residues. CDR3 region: CSGQGGADTQYF. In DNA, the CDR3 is TGCAGCGGCCAGGGAGGGGCAGATACGCAGTATTTT.

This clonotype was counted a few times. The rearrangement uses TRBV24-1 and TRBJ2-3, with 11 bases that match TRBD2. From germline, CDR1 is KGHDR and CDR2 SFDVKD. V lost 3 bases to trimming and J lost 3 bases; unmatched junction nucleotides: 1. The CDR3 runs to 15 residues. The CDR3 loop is CATSDRLAGTDTQYF. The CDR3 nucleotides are TGTGCCACCAGTGATCGACTAGCGGGAACAGATACGCAGTATTTT.

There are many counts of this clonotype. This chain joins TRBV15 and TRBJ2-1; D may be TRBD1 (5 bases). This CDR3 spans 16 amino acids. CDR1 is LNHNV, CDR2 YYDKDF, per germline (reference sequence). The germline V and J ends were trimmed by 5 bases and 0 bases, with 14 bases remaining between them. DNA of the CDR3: TGTGCCACCAGCGGATCACAGGTTAGCTCCTACAATGAGCAGTTCTTC. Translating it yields CATSGSQVSSYNEQFF.

The CDR3: CASSGGFEQFF. DNA of the CDR3: TGCGCCAGCAGCGGGGGTTTTGAGCAGTTCTTC. The J gene is TRBJ2-1, the V gene TRBV5-1; D may match TRBD1 or TRBD2 (5 bases each). Between the trimmed V and J ends, which lost 4 bases and 9 bases, there was a span of 8 bases. The CDR3 contains 11 residues. The germline gives CDR1 SGHRS, CDR2 YFSETQ.

CDR3 bases: TGCAGCGCGGCTACAGGGTCCTACGAGCAGTACTTC. Translated: CSAATGSYEQYF. The chain recombines TRBV29-1 with TRBJ2-7; the D gene is possibly TRBD1 (6 bases). The V end lost 7 bases, the J end lost 1 base, and 11 bases lay between the germline ends. Germline V gene sequence: CDR1 SQVTM, CDR2 ANQGSEA. The CDR3 length is 12 residues.